Reported below is one T cell receptor beta chain. Clones were read by immunoSEQ multiplex PCR, and TCRdb kept only the in-frame ones, dropping some. The table lists over a million clones, 98% of them singletons. The sample is drawn from a study of shared clonotypes between healthy human individuals. Germline assignment: CDR1 SGHDN and CDR2 FVKESK. The CDR3 is 15 amino acids. Trimming took 4 bases from V and 2 from J, leaving 14 bases between them. This TCR was sampled from a man in his thirties or forties in good health. Sample: naive CD4+ T cells sorted from blood. Subset in this sample: CD45RA+ positively selected. The chain is built from TRBV14 and TRBJ1-2; D call uncertain. CDR3 DNA: TGTGCCAGCAGCCCAAAGCACCAGGACAACTATGGCTACACCTTC. This encodes CASSPKHQDNYGYTF.